This T cell receptor beta chain derives from a study of blood T cell repertoires in COVID-19. Study-level background: In each case, the material was cDNA or gDNA derived from T cells, B-cell-depleted T cells, or PBMCs.

With regard to this clone: Distinct nucleotide sequences in the sample also encode this CDR3.

The junction had 6 bases not matched to a gene; V was cut back by 6 bases and J by 1 base. Germline V CDR1 and CDR2: SNHLY, FYNNEI. The CDR3 runs 15 residues. As originally analysed: Reference gene primer amplification gave nucleated cell count estimates. The assay was immunoSEQ multiplex PCR, and TCRdb's table has in-frame clones only and misses some. Clone size and V and J calls were adopted from that table, with D and trimming inferred from the DNA. The sample lists roughly 260,000 clones, more than 80% occurring once. This chain uses TRBV2 with TRBJ2-1; 7 nucleotides align to TRBD2. Sequenced material: peripheral blood. The source is a middle-aged woman with acute or convalescent COVID-19. This CDR3 is CASSASAGSYNEQFF. CDR3 bases: TGTGCCAGCAGCGCCTCAGCGGGGTCCTACAATGAGCAGTTCTTC.